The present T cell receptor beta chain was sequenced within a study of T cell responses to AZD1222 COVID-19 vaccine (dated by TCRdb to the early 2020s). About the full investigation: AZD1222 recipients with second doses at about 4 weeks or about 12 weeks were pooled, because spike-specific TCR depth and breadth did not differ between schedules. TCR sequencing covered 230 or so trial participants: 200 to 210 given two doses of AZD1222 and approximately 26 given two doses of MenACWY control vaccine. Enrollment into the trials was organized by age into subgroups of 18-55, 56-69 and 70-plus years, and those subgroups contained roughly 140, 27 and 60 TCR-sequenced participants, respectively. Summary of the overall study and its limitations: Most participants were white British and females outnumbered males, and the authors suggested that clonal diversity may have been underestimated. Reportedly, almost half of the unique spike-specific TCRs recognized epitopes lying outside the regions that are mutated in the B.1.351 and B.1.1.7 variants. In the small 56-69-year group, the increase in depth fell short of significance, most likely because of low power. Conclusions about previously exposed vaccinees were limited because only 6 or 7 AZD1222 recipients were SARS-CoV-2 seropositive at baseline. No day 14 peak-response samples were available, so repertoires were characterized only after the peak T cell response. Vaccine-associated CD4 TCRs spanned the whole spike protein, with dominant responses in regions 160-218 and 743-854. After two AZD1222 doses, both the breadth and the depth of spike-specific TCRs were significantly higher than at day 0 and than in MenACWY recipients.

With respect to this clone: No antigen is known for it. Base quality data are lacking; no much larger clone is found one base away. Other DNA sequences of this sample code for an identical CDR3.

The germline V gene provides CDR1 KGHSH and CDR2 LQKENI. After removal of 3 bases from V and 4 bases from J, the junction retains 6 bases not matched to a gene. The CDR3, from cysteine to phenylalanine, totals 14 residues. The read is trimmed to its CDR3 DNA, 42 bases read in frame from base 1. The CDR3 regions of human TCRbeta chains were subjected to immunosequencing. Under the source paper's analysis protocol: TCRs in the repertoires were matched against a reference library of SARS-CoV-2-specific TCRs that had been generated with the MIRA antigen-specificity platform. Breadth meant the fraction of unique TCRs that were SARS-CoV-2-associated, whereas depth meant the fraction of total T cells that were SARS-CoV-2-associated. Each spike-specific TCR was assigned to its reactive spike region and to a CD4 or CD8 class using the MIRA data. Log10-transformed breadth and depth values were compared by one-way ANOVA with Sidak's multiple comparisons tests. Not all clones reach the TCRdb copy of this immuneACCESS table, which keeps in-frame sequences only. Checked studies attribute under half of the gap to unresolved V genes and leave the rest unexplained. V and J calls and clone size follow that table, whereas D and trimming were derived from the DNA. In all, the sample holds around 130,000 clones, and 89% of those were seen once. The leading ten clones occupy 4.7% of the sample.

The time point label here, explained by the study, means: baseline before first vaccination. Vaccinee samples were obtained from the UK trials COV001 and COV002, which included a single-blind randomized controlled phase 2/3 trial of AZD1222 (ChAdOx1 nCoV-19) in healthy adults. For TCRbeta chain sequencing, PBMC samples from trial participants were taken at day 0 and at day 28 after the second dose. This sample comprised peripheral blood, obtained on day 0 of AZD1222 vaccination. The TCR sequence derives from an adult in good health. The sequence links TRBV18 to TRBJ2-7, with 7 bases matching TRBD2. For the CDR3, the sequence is CASSPGAGRYEQYF. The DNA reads TGTGCCAGCTCACCGGGTGCCGGGAGGTACGAGCAGTACTTC.